This is a list of T cell receptor beta chains from one sample in a study of cytomegalovirus exposure and HLA in healthy donors. Using immunoSEQ multiplex PCR, the repertoire was profiled, and TCRdb retains in-frame clones only, with some absent. The table shows approximately 160,000 clones, with almost 85% occurring only once. The sample consisted of PBMCs. The receptor source for this set is a young man in good health and CMV-seropositive. The CDR3 runs from the conserved cysteine through the conserved F or W. D genes are given only for firm matches. Size tells how often a clone was seen (once, few, many) or the class of an expanded clone, and some rows leave it out.

d_call	v_call	clone_size	j_call	cdr3_aa	cdr3_nt
TRBD1	TRBV6-6	NA	TRBJ1-2	CASSYSRGQYGYTF	TGTGCCAGCAGTTACAGCAGGGGGCAGTATGGCTACACCTTC
NA	TRBV7-8	NA	TRBJ1-4	CASSLSEATNEKLFF	TGTGCCAGCAGCTTGTCGGAGGCAACTAATGAAAAACTGTTTTTT
TRBD1	TRBV2	NA	TRBJ1-1	CASSTGRDVGAFF	TGTGCCAGCTCGACAGGGCGAGATGTGGGCGCTTTCTTT
NA	TRBV2	NA	TRBJ2-1	CASSPLGDSYNEQFF	TGTGCCAGCAGTCCCCTCGGGGATTCCTACAATGAGCAGTTCTTC
TRBD2	TRBV7-3	NA	TRBJ2-2	CASSAGLAGAQNTGELFF	TGTGCCAGCAGCGCGGGACTAGCGGGGGCCCAGAACACCGGGGAGCTGTTTTTT
NA	TRBV7-3	NA	TRBJ2-3	CASSSSGTDTQYF	TGTGCCAGCAGCTCGAGTGGCACAGATACGCAGTATTTT
NA	TRBV7-3	NA	TRBJ1-3	CASSDRSSGNTIYF	TGTGCCAGCAGTGACAGGTCCTCTGGAAACACCATATATTTT
NA	TRBV7-2	once	TRBJ2-7	CASRAGWNYEQYF	TGTGCCAGCAGAGCAGGGTGGAACTACGAGCAGTACTTC
NA	TRBV21-1	once	TRBJ1-4	CASSPTRLAKEATNEKLFF	TGTGCCAGCAGCCCTACTCGACTGGCTAAGGAGGCAACTAATGAAAAACTGTTTTTT
NA	TRBV19	NA	TRBJ2-1	CASSIVGRGDEQFF	TGTGCCAGTAGTATAGTTGGCAGGGGCGATGAGCAGTTCTTC
NA	TRBV28	NA	TRBJ1-3	CASRSLKLSSGNTIYF	TGTGCCAGCAGATCCCTCAAACTGAGCTCTGGAAACACCATATATTTT
NA	TRBV19	NA	TRBJ2-7	CASSIKLGAFSTDSLYEQYF	TGTGCCAGTAGTATTAAACTGGGGGCTTTTTCCACGGACAGCCTCTACGAGCAGTACTTC
TRBD2	TRBV30	once	TRBJ2-3	CAWSVGTRRFGDTQYF	TGTGCCTGGAGTGTGGGGACTAGACGTTTCGGAGATACGCAGTATTTT
NA	TRBV27	many	TRBJ1-2	CASRARYGYTF	TGTGCCAGCAGGGCCCGATATGGCTACACCTTC
NA	TRBV19	NA	TRBJ2-7	CASNKGRGDEQYF	TGTGCCAGTAATAAAGGCAGGGGGGACGAGCAGTACTTC
TRBD2	TRBV11-2	NA	TRBJ2-1	CASASLAGGHNEQFF	TGTGCCAGCGCATCACTAGCGGGAGGCCACAATGAGCAGTTCTTC
NA	TRBV2	NA	TRBJ1-5	CASSPQGYNQPQHF	TGTGCCAGCAGCCCCCAGGGGTACAATCAGCCCCAGCATTTT
TRBD1	TRBV18	NA	TRBJ2-7	CASSLRQGSYEQYF	TGTGCCAGCTCACTTAGACAGGGTTCCTACGAGCAGTACTTC
TRBD2	TRBV29-1	NA	TRBJ2-7	CSVGGRGPYEQYF	TGCAGCGTTGGGGGGAGGGGCCCCTACGAGCAGTACTTC
NA	TRBV7-3	NA	TRBJ2-2	CASSLASGRTGELFF	TGTGCCAGCAGCTTAGCGAGTGGGCGCACCGGGGAGCTGTTTTTT
NA	TRBV28	NA	TRBJ1-1	CASRAARAEAFF	TGTGCCAGCAGGGCTGCGAGGGCTGAAGCTTTCTTT
NA	TRBV5-1	few	TRBJ2-7	CASSTGGHEQYF	TGCGCCAGCAGCACCGGAGGCCACGAGCAGTACTTC
TRBD1	TRBV28	NA	TRBJ2-7	CASSLSVSGGSYEQYF	TGTGCCAGCAGTTTATCTGTATCAGGGGGAAGCTACGAGCAGTACTTC
TRBD2	TRBV29-1	NA	TRBJ2-1	CSVEDLRGLFPLSYNEQFF	TGCAGCGTTGAAGATCTTAGGGGACTATTCCCTTTATCCTACAATGAGCAGTTCTTC
NA	TRBV21-1	NA	TRBJ1-1	CASSKTPGFRGRTEAFF	TGTGCCAGCAGCAAAACCCCCGGCTTCAGGGGGAGGACTGAAGCTTTCTTT
TRBD1	TRBV30	NA	TRBJ1-1	CAWSVMRGQGTEAFF	TGTGCCTGGAGTGTAATGAGGGGGCAGGGCACTGAAGCTTTCTTT
NA	TRBV7-2	NA	TRBJ2-1	CASSLDWGDNEQFF	TGTGCCAGCAGCTTAGATTGGGGGGACAATGAGCAGTTCTTC
TRBD1	TRBV19	NA	TRBJ1-4	CASSIGRKGALSTNEKLFF	TGTGCCAGTAGTATCGGTCGTAAGGGGGCTCTCTCAACTAATGAAAAACTGTTTTTT
TRBD1	TRBV7-2	NA	TRBJ1-5	CASSSPGQGNQPQHF	TGTGCCAGCAGCTCCCCGGGACAGGGTAATCAGCCCCAGCATTTT
TRBD1	TRBV7-6	NA	TRBJ1-5	CASSPGTAHQPQHF	TGTGCCAGCAGCCCCGGGACAGCCCATCAGCCCCAGCATTTT
TRBD1	TRBV13	once	TRBJ2-7	CASSPLDRVNNEQYF	TGTGCCAGCAGCCCACTCGACAGGGTGAACAACGAGCAGTACTTC
TRBD1	TRBV14	NA	TRBJ1-2	CASSHPGTGGIYGYTF	TGTGCCAGCAGCCACCCTGGGACAGGGGGCATCTATGGCTACACCTTC
NA	TRBV5-1	NA	TRBJ1-5	CASSSEPRTGSNQPQHF	TGCGCCAGCAGCTCCGAGCCCCGGACGGGAAGCAATCAGCCCCAGCATTTT
NA	TRBV4-2	NA	TRBJ2-3	CASSQVFPASSYTQYF	TGTGCCAGCAGCCAAGTTTTCCCGGCTAGTTCATATACGCAGTATTTT
NA	TRBV6-4	NA	TRBJ2-1	CASSETAGAQYEQFF	TGTGCCAGCAGTGAAACCGCGGGGGCACAATATGAGCAGTTCTTC
NA	TRBV29-1	NA	TRBJ2-2	CSVGQLNNANTGELFF	TGCAGCGTCGGACAGCTCAATAACGCGAACACCGGGGAGCTGTTTTTT
NA	TRBV19	NA	TRBJ1-1	CASSIRTHSEAFF	TGTGCCAGTAGTATAAGAACGCACTCTGAAGCTTTCTTT
TRBD1	TRBV5-1	NA	TRBJ1-6	CASSRIGDRWSSSPLHF	TGCGCCAGCAGCAGAATCGGGGACAGGTGGTCGAGTTCACCCCTCCACTTT
NA	TRBV5-4	NA	TRBJ2-1	CASSPDAGTYNEQFF	TGTGCCAGCAGCCCGGACGCAGGGACCTACAATGAGCAGTTCTTC
NA	TRBV7-9	NA	TRBJ1-2	CASSSPGLAIAGYTF	TGTGCCAGCAGTTCCCCGGGACTGGCGATTGCTGGCTACACCTTC
TRBD1	TRBV5-1	NA	TRBJ1-4	CASSLGQGDEKLFF	TGCGCCAGCAGCTTGGGACAGGGTGATGAAAAACTGTTTTTT
NA	TRBV9	many	TRBJ2-2	CASSPDTDNTGELFF	TGTGCCAGCAGCCCGGACACCGACAACACCGGGGAGCTGTTTTTT
TRBD1	TRBV5-1	few	TRBJ2-1	CASRQDRDREQFF	TGCGCCAGCAGACAAGACAGGGATCGGGAGCAGTTCTTC
NA	TRBV21-1	NA	TRBJ2-7	CASSPGTGAYEQYF	TGTGCCAGCAGCCCCGGGACAGGGGCTTACGAGCAGTACTTC
NA	TRBV11-2	NA	TRBJ1-3	CASSLGGAAGNTIYF	TGTGCCAGCAGCTTAGGCGGGGCAGCTGGAAACACCATATATTTT
TRBD1	TRBV5-1	NA	TRBJ2-7	CASSLAGTGEYF	TGCGCCAGCAGCTTGGCGGGGACAGGGGAGTACTTC
TRBD2	TRBV4-2	NA	TRBJ2-1	CASSPGTSGGSYNEQFF	TGTGCCAGCAGCCCCGGGACTAGCGGGGGCTCCTACAATGAGCAGTTCTTC
NA	TRBV28	NA	TRBJ2-5	CASSLGRGKSDF	TGTGCCAGCAGTTTAGGCCGGGGGAAGTCGGACTTC
NA	TRBV6-5	NA	TRBJ1-6	CASSGGLIASTPLHF	TGTGCCAGCAGTGGGGGACTAATTGCGAGTACACCCCTCCACTTT
NA	TRBV5-1	once	TRBJ1-4	CASSLAGVGDEKLFF	TGCGCCAGCAGCTTGGCAGGGGTAGGGGATGAAAAACTGTTTTTT
NA	TRBV30	NA	TRBJ2-6	CAWSVARNRVSGANVLTF	TGTGCCTGGAGTGTGGCGAGGAACAGGGTGTCTGGGGCCAACGTCCTGACTTTC
NA	TRBV9	few	TRBJ1-6	CASNLQGSPLHF	TGTGCCAGCAATCTTCAGGGATCACCCCTCCACTTT
NA	TRBV30	NA	TRBJ2-5	CAWSVLKRSTQYF	TGTGCCTGGAGTGTTCTTAAACGGTCTACCCAGTACTTC
NA	TRBV5-5	NA	TRBJ2-7	CASSWSPSSYEQYF	TGTGCCAGCAGCTGGTCGCCGAGCTCCTACGAGCAGTACTTC
NA	TRBV27	NA	TRBJ1-2	CASSSLWTENYGYTF	TGTGCCAGCAGCTCCCTCTGGACAGAGAACTATGGCTACACCTTC
NA	TRBV30	NA	TRBJ2-5	CAWSADRQPRETQYF	TGTGCCTGGAGTGCCGACCGACAGCCTCGTGAGACCCAGTACTTC
TRBD2	TRBV5-1	NA	TRBJ2-1	CASSLAGLVHNEQFF	TGCGCCAGCAGCTTGGCGGGACTAGTCCACAATGAGCAGTTCTTC